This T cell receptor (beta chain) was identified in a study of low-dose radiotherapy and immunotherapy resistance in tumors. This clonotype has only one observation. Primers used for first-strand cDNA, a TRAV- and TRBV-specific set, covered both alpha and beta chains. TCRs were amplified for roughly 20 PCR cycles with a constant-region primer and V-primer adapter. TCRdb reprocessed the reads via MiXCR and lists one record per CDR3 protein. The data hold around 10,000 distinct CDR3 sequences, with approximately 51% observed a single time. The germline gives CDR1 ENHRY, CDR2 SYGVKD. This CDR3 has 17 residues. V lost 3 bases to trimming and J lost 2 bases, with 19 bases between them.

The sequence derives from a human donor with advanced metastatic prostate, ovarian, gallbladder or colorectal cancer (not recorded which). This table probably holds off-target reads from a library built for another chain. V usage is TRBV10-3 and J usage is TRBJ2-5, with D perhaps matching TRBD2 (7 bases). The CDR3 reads CAISDVPSAGAQETQYF. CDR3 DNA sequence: TGTGCCATCAGTGATGTCCCCTCGGCGGGGGCACAAGAGACCCAGTACTTC.